These 5 T cell receptor beta chains originate from one sample sequenced in a study of read filtering for tumor transcriptome and immune sequencing. From around 440 ng of RNA, a library with molecular barcoded alpha/delta and beta/gamma adaptors was made. TCRdb ran MiXCR on the reads and lists one entry per CDR3 protein. The repertoire holds around 30,000 distinct CDR3 sequences, with roughly 18% as singletons. Sample: a population of CD138-negative cells sorted from bone marrow. The receptor set was obtained from a donor at least 40 years old with multiple myeloma.

The sample holds many counts of this clonotype. The V call is TRBV20-1, the J call TRBJ2-1; tentative D call: TRBD2 (6 bases). Germline lookup yields CDR1 DFQATT and CDR2 SNEGSKA (reference sequence). CDR3 size: 15 residues. The V gene lost 6 bases and the J gene lost 3 bases, with 18 bases spanning the gap. CDR3 region: CSAEVPEGLYNEQFF. The CDR3 region has the DNA TGCAGTGCAGAAGTCCCGGAGGGGCTCTACAATGAGCAGTTCTTC.

This clonotype was observed a few times. This chain links TRBV18 with TRBJ2-3, with D possibly being TRBD1 or TRBD2 (5 bases each). In germline, CDR1 is KGHSH, CDR2 LQKENI. The CDR3 is 13 residues long. Trimming cost V 5 bases and J 3 bases, with 9 bases left between them. This CDR3 is CASSSGRTDTQYF. CDR3 coding DNA: TGTGCCAGCTCATCGGGGCGGACAGATACGCAGTATTTT.

The genes are TRBV3-1 and TRBJ2-2; D unclear. CDR1 is LGHDT, CDR2 YNNKEL, per germline (reference sequence). Trimming removed 0 bases at V and 2 bases at J, with 13 bases between. This CDR3 comprises 17 residues. CDR3 amino acids: CASSQDGRASNTGELFF. CDR3 sequence (DNA): TGTGCCAGCAGCCAAGATGGCCGAGCGAGTAACACCGGGGAGCTGTTTTTT.

This clonotype appeared many times. This chain links TRBV7-6 with TRBJ1-5; TRBD1 aligns across 7 bases. CDR1 and CDR2 (germline): SGHVS, FNYEAQ. V shed 5 bases and J 1 base; nucleotides not matched to a gene: 2. There are 14 residues in the CDR3. The CDR3 loop reads CASSTTGSNQPQHF. In DNA form, the CDR3 reads TGTGCCAGCAGCACGACAGGGAGCAATCAGCCCCAGCATTTT.

This clonotype is judged medium-sized. The V call is TRBV10-3, the J call TRBJ2-1; D is tentatively TRBD1 or TRBD2 (7 bases each). The germline V gene has CDR1 ENHRY and CDR2 SYGVKD. The V end lost 4 bases, the J end lost 4 bases, and 17 bases lay between the germline ends. CDR3 length equals 16 residues. This CDR3 is CAISAPTGRAYNEQFF. CDR3 DNA: TGTGCCATCAGTGCCCCGACAGGGAGGGCTTACAATGAGCAGTTCTTC.